A single sample gave rise to the 23 T cell receptor beta chains below, sequenced in a study of neurological immune-mediated disorders. MiXCR, run by TCRdb on the 5' RACE reads, gives a single entry per CDR3 protein. The sample records approximately 59,000 distinct CDR3 sequences, around 5% being singletons. Material for sequencing was PBMCs. These receptors were collected from a human donor with multiple sclerosis. The donor label of this sample is uncertain.

Comment on this clonotype: A clone one base away is much larger, so this may be a read error. This sequence joins TRBV19 and TRBJ1-1; D is uncertain. Per the germline V gene, CDR1 is LNHDA and CDR2 is SQIVND (reference sequence). CDR3 size: 14 residues. The V end was cut by 3 bases, the J end by 0 bases, with 8 bases between. The CDR3: CASSIRTMNTEAFF. CDR3 DNA sequence: TGTGCCAGTAGTATTAGGACGATGAACACTGAAGCTTTCTTT.

This clonotype came up many times. V is TRBV5-1 and J is TRBJ2-1; a possible D gene is TRBD1 (6 bases). Trimming removed 4 bases at V and 3 bases at J, with 8 bases between. The CDR3 runs 13 residues. CDR1 is SGHRS, CDR2 YFSETQ, per germline. For the CDR3, the DNA is TGCGCCAGCAGCCCCAGGGGCTACAATGAGCAGTTCTTC. Translation gives CASSPRGYNEQFF.

In its sample, this clonotype was seen many times. The chain couples TRBV10-3 to TRBJ1-1; D is unresolved. CDR1 and CDR2 (germline): ENHRY, SYGVKD. Deletions cut 6 bases from V and 4 bases from J, with 6 bases between. CDR3 length: 11 amino acids. DNA of the CDR3: TGTGCCATCAGGGGTGTCACTGAAGCTTTCTTT. This gives the protein CAIRGVTEAFF.

This clonotype occurred many times. This rearrangement joins TRBV9 to TRBJ2-7; D may be TRBD1 (5 bases). Germline V CDR1 and CDR2: SGDLS, YYNGEE. The CDR3 spans 15 residues. V was clipped by 0 bases and J by 4 bases, with 14 bases between them. Here the CDR3 DNA reads TGTGCCAGCAGCGTAGGATGGCAGGGCCATTACGAGCAGTACTTC. Protein: CASSVGWQGHYEQYF.

This clonotype was detected many times. Its ends do not fully match the called genes, so a read error is possible. This chain connects TRBV27 to TRBJ2-7, with D unclear. Germline CDR1 and CDR2: MNHEY and SMNVEV (reference sequence). The length of the CDR3 is 12 residues. CDR3 DNA: TGTGCCAGCAGTCTATCCTTCTACGAGCAGTACTTC. It codes for CASSLSFYEQYF.

Many counts were recorded for this clonotype. This chain uses TRBV3-1 with TRBJ1-6; D remains ambiguous. The CDR3 loop spans 16 amino acids. Germline-derived CDR1 and CDR2 are LGHDT and YNNKEL (reference sequence). V gave up 0 bases and J gave up 6 bases, with 12 bases separating them. Here the CDR3 reads CASSQDANTVNSPLHF. CDR3 in DNA: TGTGCCAGCAGCCAAGATGCGAACACGGTTAATTCACCCCTCCACTTT.

This clonotype was observed a handful of times. A single base separates this from a much larger clone, so it may be a read error. This chain uses TRBV5-1 with TRBJ2-3; 14 bases agree with TRBD2. CDR3 length: 17 residues. Germline V gene data show CDR1 as SGHRS and CDR2 as YFSETQ. The V gene end was trimmed by 4 bases and the J gene end by 4 bases; junction bases not matched to a gene: 8. This CDR3 is CASSEIPGLAGADTQYF. The CDR3 DNA follows: TGCGCCAGCAGCGAGATTCCGGGACTAGCGGGGGCAGATACGCAGTATTTT.

This clonotype showed up many times. The V gene is TRBV12-3 or TRBV12-4, the J gene TRBJ1-6; D not certain. Trimming left V 5 bases short and J 10 bases short, with 15 bases between. The CDR3 sequence is 14 residues long. The CDR3 loop reads CASSPDGPSSPLHF. The CDR3 DNA reads as TGTGCCAGCAGTCCGGACGGTCCGTCCTCACCCCTCCACTTT.

This clonotype has ten or more counts. The rearrangement links TRBV20-1 to TRBJ2-3; TRBD2 matches at 8 bases. Germline V CDR1 and CDR2: DFQATT, SNEGSKA (reference sequence). The ends lost 0 bases at V and 2 bases at J; junction bases unmatched: 4. The CDR3 is made up of 15 amino acids. CDR3 residues: CSARDGGGYTDTQYF. For the CDR3, the DNA is TGCAGTGCTAGAGACGGGGGGGGCTACACAGATACGCAGTATTTT.

The V call is TRBV10-2, the J call TRBJ1-6; D is uncertain. Germline V gene sequence: CDR1 WSHSY, CDR2 SAAADI. Trimming cost V 2 bases and J 9 bases, with 8 bases left between them. The CDR3 is 13 amino acids. In DNA form, the CDR3 reads TGCGCCAGCAGTGAGACAGTAGGTTCACCCCTCCACTTT. It encodes CASSETVGSPLHF.

The rearrangement links TRBV15 to TRBJ2-7, with D possibly TRBD1 on 5 matching bases. Trimming removed 0 bases from V and 3 bases from J, with 12 bases in between. Per the germline V gene, CDR1 is LNHNV and CDR2 is YYDKDF (reference sequence). The CDR3 is 15 amino acids. The CDR3, as DNA: TGTGCCACCAGCAGAGATCGGGTGACAGTCTACGAGCAGTACTTC. As protein: CATSRDRVTVYEQYF. Supplemented by reference TRBV15 and TRBJ2-7, the full variable domain reads DAMVIQNPRYQVTQFGKPVTLSCSQTLNHNVMYWYQQKSSQAPKLLFHYYDKDFNNEADTPDNFQSRRPNTSFCFLDIRSPGLGDTAMYLCATSRDRVTVYEQYFGPGTRLTVT.

This clonotype was counted many times. The chain carries TRBV29-1 and TRBJ2-1; possibly TRBD1 for D (5 bases). This CDR3 comprises 14 residues. CDR1 SQVTM and CDR2 ANQGSEA come from the germline V gene. V was trimmed by 6 bases and J by 1 base, leaving 13 bases between them. The CDR3 protein is CSVTETDSYNEQFF. Written as DNA, the CDR3 is TGCAGCGTAACGGAGACAGATTCCTACAATGAGCAGTTCTTC.

This chain joins TRBV29-1 and TRBJ1-1; D may be TRBD1 (6 bases). The germline V and J ends were trimmed by 7 bases and 3 bases, with 15 bases remaining between them. CDR1 and CDR2 from the germline V gene are SQVTM and ANQGSEA. The CDR3 is made up of 13 amino acids. CDR3 bases: TGCAGCGACCAGGGGCTGGGGGACACTGAAGCTTTCTTT. Its translation is CSDQGLGDTEAFF.

This clonotype has a handful of counts. The V and J genes are TRBV20-1 and TRBJ1-5, with D tentatively TRBD1 (5 bases). The CDR3 contains 13 residues. CDR1 and CDR2 (germline): DFQATT, SNEGSKA (reference sequence). The CDR3 DNA sequence: TGCAGAGGCCTGGGGGTGGGCAATCAGCCCCAGCATTTT. It translates to CRGLGVGNQPQHF.

This clonotype showed up many times. The J gene is TRBJ1-5, the V gene TRBV7-9; D gene uncertain. Germline CDR1 reads SEHNR; CDR2 reads FQNEAQ (reference sequence). The CDR3 extends over 12 amino acids. V lost 3 bases, J lost 7 bases, and 7 bases lay in between. The CDR3 bases are TGTGCCAGCAGCTTCCCGGGGCAGCCCCAGCATTTT. The encoded protein is CASSFPGQPQHF.

In its sample, this clonotype was seen many times. This sequence joins TRBV20-1 and TRBJ2-2; TRBD2 agrees at 14 bases. The CDR3 loop spans 16 amino acids. V lost 1 base to trimming and J lost 6 bases; unmatched junction nucleotides: 4. CDR1 DFQATT and CDR2 SNEGSKA come from the germline V gene (reference sequence). CDR3 bases: TGCAGTGCTAGAGCCAGACTAGCGGGGGGGCCCGGGGAGCTGTTTTTT. Protein sequence: CSARARLAGGPGELFF.

This clonotype was seen ten or more times. The chain couples TRBV5-6 to TRBJ2-7; D possibly corresponds to TRBD2 (6 bases). The CDR3 extends over 15 amino acids. Germline V gene lookup returns CDR1 SGHDT and CDR2 YYEEEE. V was cut by 0 bases and J by 0 bases, with 10 bases left in between. Written as DNA, the CDR3 is TGTGCCAGCAGCTTGGTGGGGGGTGCCTCCTACGAGCAGTACTTC. Amino acids: CASSLVGGASYEQYF.

This clonotype was observed at least ten times. The chain recombines TRBV4-1 with TRBJ1-2; the match to TRBD1 covers 8 bases. V lost 0 bases, J lost 3 bases, and 9 bases stayed unmatched. The CDR3 is 17 residues long. Germline CDR1 is MGHRA and CDR2 is YSYEKL. In DNA, the CDR3 is TGCGCCAGCAGCCAAGATCTAGGGCAGGGGGCGGACTATGGCTACACCTTC. Protein product: CASSQDLGQGADYGYTF.

This clonotype occurred many times. The V call is TRBV24-1, the J call TRBJ2-7, with no clear D. CDR3 length equals 14 residues. Trimming took 0 bases from V and 0 from J, leaving 5 bases between them. The germline CDR1 and CDR2 sequences are KGHDR and SFDVKD. The CDR3 protein is CATSDLRSSYEQYF. The CDR3 bases are TGTGCCACCAGTGATTTGCGGAGCTCCTACGAGCAGTACTTC.

This clonotype occurred many times. V usage is TRBV4-1 and J usage is TRBJ2-1; a possible D gene is TRBD1 (6 bases). The CDR3 has 19 amino acids. Per the germline V gene, CDR1 is MGHRA and CDR2 is YSYEKL. Trimming took 1 base from V and 0 from J, leaving 19 bases between them. The CDR3 region has the DNA TGCGCCAGCAGCCAAGGGATCTTCGGCAGGGGCCTCTCCTACAATGAGCAGTTCTTC. The encoded protein is CASSQGIFGRGLSYNEQFF.

The sample holds many counts of this clonotype. V and J are TRBV5-1 and TRBJ2-1; possibly TRBD1 for D (6 bases). V lost 1 base to trimming and J lost 8 bases, with 19 bases between them. The CDR3 sequence is 16 residues long. Germline CDR1 reads SGHRS; CDR2 reads YFSETQ. This chain's CDR3 is CASSLWDTLAVDEQFF. DNA for the CDR3: TGCGCCAGCAGCTTGTGGGACACCCTCGCGGTCGATGAGCAGTTCTTC.

This clonotype was counted ten times or more. The J gene is TRBJ2-7, the V gene TRBV29-1; a possible D gene is TRBD1 (5 bases). The germline V gene encodes CDR1 SQVTM and CDR2 ANQGSEA. This CDR3 has 12 residues. V lost 6 bases and J 5 bases, leaving 14 bases between the germline ends. The CDR3: CSVALQGHEQYF. In nucleotides, the CDR3 is TGCAGCGTGGCCCTCCAGGGCCACGAGCAGTACTTC.

The chain employs TRBV12-3 or TRBV12-4 and TRBJ2-3, with 13 bases lining up with TRBD2. V was clipped by 7 bases and J by 1 base; unmatched bases: 11. This CDR3 comprises 18 residues. The CDR3 sequence: CASTSLAGGPSGTDTQYF. The CDR3 region has the DNA TGTGCCAGCACCTCACTAGCGGGGGGGCCATCTGGCACAGATACGCAGTATTTT.